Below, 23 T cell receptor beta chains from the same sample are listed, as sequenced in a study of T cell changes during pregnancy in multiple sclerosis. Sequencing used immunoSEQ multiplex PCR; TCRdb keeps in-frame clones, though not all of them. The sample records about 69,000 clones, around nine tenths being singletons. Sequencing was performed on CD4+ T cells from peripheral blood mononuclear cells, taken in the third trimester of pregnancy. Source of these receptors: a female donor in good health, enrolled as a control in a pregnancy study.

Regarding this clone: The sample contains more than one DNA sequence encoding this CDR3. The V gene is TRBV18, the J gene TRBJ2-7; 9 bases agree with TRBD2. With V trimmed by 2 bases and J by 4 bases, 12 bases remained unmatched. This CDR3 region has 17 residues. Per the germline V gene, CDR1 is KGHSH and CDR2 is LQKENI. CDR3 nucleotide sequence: TGTGCCAGCTCACCAACCCCGACAGGCGGGAGGGATTACGAGCAGTACTTC. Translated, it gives CASSPTPTGGRDYEQYF.

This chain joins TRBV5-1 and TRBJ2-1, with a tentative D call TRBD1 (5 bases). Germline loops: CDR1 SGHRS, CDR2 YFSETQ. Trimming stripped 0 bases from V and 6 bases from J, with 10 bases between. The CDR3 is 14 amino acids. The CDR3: CASSLEAGFNEQFF. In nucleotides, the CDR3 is TGCGCCAGCAGCTTGGAGGCAGGGTTCAATGAGCAGTTCTTC. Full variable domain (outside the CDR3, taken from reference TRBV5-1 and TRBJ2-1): KAGVTQTPRYLIKTRGQQVTLSCSPISGHRSVSWYQQTPGQGLQFLFEYFSETQRNKGNFPGRFSGRQFSNSRSEMNVSTLELGDSALYLCASSLEAGFNEQFFGPGTRLTVL.

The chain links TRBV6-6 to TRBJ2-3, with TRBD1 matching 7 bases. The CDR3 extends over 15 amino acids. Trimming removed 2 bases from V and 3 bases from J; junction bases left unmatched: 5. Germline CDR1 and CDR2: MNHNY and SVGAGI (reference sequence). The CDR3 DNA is TGTGCCAGCAGTTACAGGGGGCCCGGGACAGATACGCAGTATTTT. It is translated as CASSYRGPGTDTQYF.

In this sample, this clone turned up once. The CDR3 DNA follows: TGTGCCTGGAGTGTACAGGGGGATCAGCCCCAGCATTTT. Protein: CAWSVQGDQPQHF. The V call is TRBV30, the J call TRBJ1-5, with TRBD1 identical over 8 bases. Unmatched junction bases numbered 0, after V lost 0 bases and J lost 5 bases. CDR3 size: 13 residues. Looked up from germline, CDR1 is GTSNPN and CDR2 is SVGIG (reference sequence).

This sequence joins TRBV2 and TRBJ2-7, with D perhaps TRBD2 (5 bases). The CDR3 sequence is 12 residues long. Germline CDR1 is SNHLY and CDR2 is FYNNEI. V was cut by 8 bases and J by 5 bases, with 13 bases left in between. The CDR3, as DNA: TGTGCCAGCCGGAGGCCCAGCCACGAGCAGTACTTC. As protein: CASRRPSHEQYF. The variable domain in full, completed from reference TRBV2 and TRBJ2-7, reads EPEVTQTPSHQVTQMGQEVILRCVPISNHLYFYWYRQILGQKVEFLVSFYNNEISEKSEIFDDQFSVERPDGSNFTLKIRSTKLEDSAMYFCASRRPSHEQYFGPGTRLTVT.

CDR3 residues: CASSPGTGAYNEQFF. The CDR3 DNA sequence: TGTGCCAGCTCACCAGGGACAGGGGCCTACAATGAGCAGTTCTTC. The chain couples TRBV18 to TRBJ2-1; 10 nucleotides agree with TRBD1. Germline assignment: CDR1 KGHSH and CDR2 LQKENI. The CDR3 contains 15 residues. The ends lost 2 bases at V and 2 bases at J; junction bases unmatched: 0.

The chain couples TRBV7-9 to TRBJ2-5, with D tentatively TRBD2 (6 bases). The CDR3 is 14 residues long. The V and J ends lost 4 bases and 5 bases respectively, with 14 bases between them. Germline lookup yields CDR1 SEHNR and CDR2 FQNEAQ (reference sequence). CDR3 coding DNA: TGTGCCAGCAGCTCTACGGGGGTGAGGGAGACCCAGTACTTC. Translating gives CASSSTGVRETQYF.

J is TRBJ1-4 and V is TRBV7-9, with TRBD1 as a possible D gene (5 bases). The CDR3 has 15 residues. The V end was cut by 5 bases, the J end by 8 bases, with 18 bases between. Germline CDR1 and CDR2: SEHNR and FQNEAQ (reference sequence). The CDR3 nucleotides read TGTGCCAGCAGCCCATGGGGGAGGCGCGAAGAAAAACTGTTTTTT. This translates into CASSPWGRREEKLFF.

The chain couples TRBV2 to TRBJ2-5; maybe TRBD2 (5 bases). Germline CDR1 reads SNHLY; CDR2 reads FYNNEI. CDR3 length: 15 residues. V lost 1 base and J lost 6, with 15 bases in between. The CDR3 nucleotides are TGTGCCAGCAGTGAAGGCTGGGAGAAAGGGCAGACCCAGTACTTC. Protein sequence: CASSEGWEKGQTQYF.

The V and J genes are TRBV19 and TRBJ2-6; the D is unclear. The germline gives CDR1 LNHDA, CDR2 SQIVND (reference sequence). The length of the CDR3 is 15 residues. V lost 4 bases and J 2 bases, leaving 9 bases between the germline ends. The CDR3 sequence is CASSTPRAGANVLTF. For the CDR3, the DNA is TGTGCCAGTAGTACCCCCCGAGCTGGGGCCAACGTCCTGACTTTC.

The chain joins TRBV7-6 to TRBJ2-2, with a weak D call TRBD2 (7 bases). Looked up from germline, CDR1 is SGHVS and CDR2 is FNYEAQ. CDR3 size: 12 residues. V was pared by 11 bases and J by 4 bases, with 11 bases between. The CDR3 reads CAWGGLTGELFF. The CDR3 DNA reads TGTGCCTGGGGGGGGCTCACCGGGGAGCTGTTTTTT.

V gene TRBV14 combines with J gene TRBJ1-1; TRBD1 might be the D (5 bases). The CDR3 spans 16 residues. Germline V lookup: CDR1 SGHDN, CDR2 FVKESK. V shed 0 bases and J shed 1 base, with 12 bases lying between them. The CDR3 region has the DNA TGTGCCAGCAGCCAAGATAGGGAGGGGAAGAACACTGAAGCTTTCTTT. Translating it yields CASSQDREGKNTEAFF.

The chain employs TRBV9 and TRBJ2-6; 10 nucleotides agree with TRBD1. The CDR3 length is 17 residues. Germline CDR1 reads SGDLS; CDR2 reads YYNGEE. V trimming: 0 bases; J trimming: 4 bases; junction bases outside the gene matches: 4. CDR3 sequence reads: CASSVEDRGDGANVLTF. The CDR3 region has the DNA TGTGCCAGCAGCGTAGAGGACAGGGGGGACGGGGCCAACGTCCTGACTTTC.

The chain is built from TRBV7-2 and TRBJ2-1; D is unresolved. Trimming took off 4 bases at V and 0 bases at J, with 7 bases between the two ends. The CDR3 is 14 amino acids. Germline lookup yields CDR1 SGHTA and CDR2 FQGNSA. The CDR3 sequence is CASSSLNSYNEQFF. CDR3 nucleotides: TGTGCCAGCAGCTCACTTAACTCCTACAATGAGCAGTTCTTC. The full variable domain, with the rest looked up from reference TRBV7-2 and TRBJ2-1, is GAGVSQSPSNKVTEKGKDVELRCDPISGHTALYWYRQSLGQGLEFLIYFQGNSAPDKSGLPSDRFSAERTGGSVSTLTIQRTQQEDSAVYLCASSSLNSYNEQFFGPGTRLTVL.

The DNA for the CDR3 is TGTGCCAGCAGCGTGGAGCAACTCACAGATACGCAGTATTTT. This gives the protein CASSVEQLTDTQYF. The chain carries TRBV2 and TRBJ2-3; D is unresolved. The CDR3 length is 14 residues. Trimming stripped 6 bases from V and 2 bases from J, with 12 bases between. The V gene's germline CDR1 is SNHLY and CDR2 FYNNEI.

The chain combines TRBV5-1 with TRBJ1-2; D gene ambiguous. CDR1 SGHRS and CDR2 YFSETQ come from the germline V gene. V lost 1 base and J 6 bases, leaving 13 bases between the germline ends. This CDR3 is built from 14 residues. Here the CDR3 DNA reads TGCGCCAGCAGCTTGTATCGGGAAGCGGATGGCTACACCTTC. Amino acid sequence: CASSLYREADGYTF.

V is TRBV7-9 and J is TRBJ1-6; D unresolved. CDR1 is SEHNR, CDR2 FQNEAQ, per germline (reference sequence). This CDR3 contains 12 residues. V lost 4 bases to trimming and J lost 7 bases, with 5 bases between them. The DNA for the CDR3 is TGTGCCAGCAGCTCTATAAATTCACCCCTCCACTTT. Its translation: CASSSINSPLHF.

Here the CDR3 reads CASSPYSGGTDTQYF. CDR3 in DNA: TGTGCCAGCAGCCCTTATTCTGGGGGGACAGATACGCAGTATTTT. This chain connects TRBV9 to TRBJ2-3; maybe TRBD2 (6 bases). The CDR3 contains 15 residues. The V end lost 4 bases, the J end lost 3 bases, and 15 bases lay between the germline ends. The germline V gene encodes CDR1 SGDLS and CDR2 YYNGEE.

CDR3 DNA: TGCAGCGTTGGCGAGGGCGAGATATCTGGCTACACCTTC. The encoded protein is CSVGEGEISGYTF. This sequence joins TRBV29-1 and TRBJ1-2, with D hard to call. The CDR3 has 13 amino acids. Per germline, CDR1 SQVTM and CDR2 ANQGSEA. The V gene lost 4 bases and the J gene lost 7 bases, with 16 bases spanning the gap.

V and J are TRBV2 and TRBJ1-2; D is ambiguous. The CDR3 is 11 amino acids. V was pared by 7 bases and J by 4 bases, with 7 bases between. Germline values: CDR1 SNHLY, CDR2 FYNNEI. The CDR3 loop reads CASKQSYGYTF. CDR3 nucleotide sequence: TGTGCCAGCAAACAGAGCTATGGCTACACCTTC. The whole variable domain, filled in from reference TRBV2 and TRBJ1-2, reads EPEVTQTPSHQVTQMGQEVILRCVPISNHLYFYWYRQILGQKVEFLVSFYNNEISEKSEIFDDQFSVERPDGSNFTLKIRSTKLEDSAMYFCASKQSYGYTFGSGTRLTVV.

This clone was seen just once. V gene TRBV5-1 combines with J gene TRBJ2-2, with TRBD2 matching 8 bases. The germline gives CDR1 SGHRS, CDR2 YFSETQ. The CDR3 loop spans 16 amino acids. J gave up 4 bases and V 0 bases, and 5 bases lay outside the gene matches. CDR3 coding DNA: TGCGCCAGCAGCTTGGGTGGGACTAGATTCACCGGGGAGCTGTTTTTT. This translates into CASSLGGTRFTGELFF.

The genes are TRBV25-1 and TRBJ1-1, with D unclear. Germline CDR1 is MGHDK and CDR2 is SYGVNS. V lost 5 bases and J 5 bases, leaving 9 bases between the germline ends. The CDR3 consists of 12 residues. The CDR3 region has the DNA TGTGCCAGCAGTTTTGGAGGGACTGAAGCTTTCTTT. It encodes CASSFGGTEAFF. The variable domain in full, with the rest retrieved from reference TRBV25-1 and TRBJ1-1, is EADIYQTPRYLVIGTGKKITLECSQTMGHDKMYWYQQDPGMELHLIHYSYGVNSTEKGDLSSESTVSRIRTEHFPLTLESARPSHTSQYLCASSFGGTEAFFGQGTRLTVV.

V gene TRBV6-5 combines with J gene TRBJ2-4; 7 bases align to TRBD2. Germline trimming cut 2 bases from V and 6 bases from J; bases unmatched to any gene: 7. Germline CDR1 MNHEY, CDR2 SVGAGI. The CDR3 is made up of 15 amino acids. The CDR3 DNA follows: TGTGCCAGCAGTTACAATGCGGGGGAAACAAACATTCAGTACTTC. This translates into CASSYNAGETNIQYF.